This TCR beta chain was captured by sequencing in a study of PD-L1 blockade in urothelial cancer. For the study at large: Male sex and bladder-origin urothelial cancer were recorded for about 85% of the roughly 30 patients.

Profiling relied on immunoSEQ multiplex PCR, and the TCRdb table lists in-frame clones only, not all of them. Of approximately 56,000 clones in the sample, less than 90% were seen once. In germline, CDR1 is SEHNR, CDR2 FQNEAQ (reference sequence). The CDR3 has 15 amino acids. Trimming took 0 bases from V and 4 from J, leaving 12 bases between them. The time point was: pretreatment peripheral blood. This clonotype was obtained from a man in his 70s with urothelial cancer. This material consisted of PBMCs, taken around atezolizumab (anti-PD-L1) treatment. The chain links TRBV7-9 to TRBJ2-5; maybe TRBD1 (6 bases). In DNA form, the CDR3 reads TGTGCCAGCAGCTTAGCAGGGAGCAGGGGAGAGACCCAGTACTTC. This translates into CASSLAGSRGETQYF. Full variable domain (outside the CDR3, taken from reference TRBV7-9 and TRBJ2-5): DTGVSQNPRHKITKRGQNVTFRCDPISEHNRLYWYRQTLGQGPEFLTYFQNEAQLEKSRLLSDRFSAERPKGSFSTLEIQRTEQGDSAMYLCASSLAGSRGETQYFGPGTRLLVL.